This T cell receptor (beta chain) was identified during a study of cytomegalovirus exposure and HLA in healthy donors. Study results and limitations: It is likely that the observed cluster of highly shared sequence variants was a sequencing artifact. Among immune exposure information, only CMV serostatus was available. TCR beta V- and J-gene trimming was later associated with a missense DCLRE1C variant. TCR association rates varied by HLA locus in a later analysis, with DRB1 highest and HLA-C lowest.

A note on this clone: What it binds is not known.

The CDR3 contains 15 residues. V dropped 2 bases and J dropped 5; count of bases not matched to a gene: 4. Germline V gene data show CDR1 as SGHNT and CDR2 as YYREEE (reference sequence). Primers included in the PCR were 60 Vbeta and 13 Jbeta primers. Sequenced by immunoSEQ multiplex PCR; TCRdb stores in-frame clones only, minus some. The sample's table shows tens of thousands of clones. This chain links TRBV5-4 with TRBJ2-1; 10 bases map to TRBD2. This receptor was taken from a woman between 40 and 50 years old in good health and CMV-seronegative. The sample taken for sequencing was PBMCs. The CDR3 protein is CASSFSGGQDNEQFF. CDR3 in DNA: TGTGCCAGCAGCTTTAGCGGGGGGCAAGACAATGAGCAGTTCTTC.